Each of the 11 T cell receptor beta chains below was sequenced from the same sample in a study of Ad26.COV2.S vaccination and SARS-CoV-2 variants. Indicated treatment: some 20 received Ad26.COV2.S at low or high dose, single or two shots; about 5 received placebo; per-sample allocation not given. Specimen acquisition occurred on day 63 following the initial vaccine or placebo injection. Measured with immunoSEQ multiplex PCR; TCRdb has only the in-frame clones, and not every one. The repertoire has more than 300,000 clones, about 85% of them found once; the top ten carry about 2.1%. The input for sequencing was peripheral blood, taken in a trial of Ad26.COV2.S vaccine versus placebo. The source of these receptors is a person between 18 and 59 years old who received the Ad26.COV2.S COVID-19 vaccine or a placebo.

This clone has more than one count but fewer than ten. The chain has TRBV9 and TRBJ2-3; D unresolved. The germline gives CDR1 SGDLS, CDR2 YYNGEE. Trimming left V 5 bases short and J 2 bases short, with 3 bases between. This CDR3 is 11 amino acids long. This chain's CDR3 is CASSTTDTQYF. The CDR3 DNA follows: TGTGCCAGCAGTACCACAGATACGCAGTATTTT.

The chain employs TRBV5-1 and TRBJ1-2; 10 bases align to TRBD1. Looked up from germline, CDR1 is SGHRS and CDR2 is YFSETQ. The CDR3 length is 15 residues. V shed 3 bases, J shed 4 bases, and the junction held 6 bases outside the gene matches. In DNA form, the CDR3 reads TGCGCCAGCAGCTCCCTGACAGGGGGCTTCTATGGCTACACCTTC. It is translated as CASSSLTGGFYGYTF.

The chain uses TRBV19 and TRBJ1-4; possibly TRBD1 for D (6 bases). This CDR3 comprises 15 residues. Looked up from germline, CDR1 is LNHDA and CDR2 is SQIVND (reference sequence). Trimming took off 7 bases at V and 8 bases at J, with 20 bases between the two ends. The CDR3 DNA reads TGTGCCAGTACCCAGACAGGCCGACGGGGGGAAAAACTGTTTTTT. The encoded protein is CASTQTGRRGEKLFF.

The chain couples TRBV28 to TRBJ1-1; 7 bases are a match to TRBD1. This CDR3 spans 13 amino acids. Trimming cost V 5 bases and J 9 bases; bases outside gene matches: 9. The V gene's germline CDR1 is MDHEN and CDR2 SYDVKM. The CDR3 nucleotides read TGTGCCAGCAGTCAAGGAACAGGGGTCAAAGCTTTCTTT. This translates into CASSQGTGVKAFF.

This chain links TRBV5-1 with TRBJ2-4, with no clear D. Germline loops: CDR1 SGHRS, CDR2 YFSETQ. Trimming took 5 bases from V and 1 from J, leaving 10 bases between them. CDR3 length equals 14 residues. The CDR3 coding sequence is TGCGCCAGCAGTAATGGGTTGGCCAAAAACATTCAGTACTTC. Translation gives CASSNGLAKNIQYF.

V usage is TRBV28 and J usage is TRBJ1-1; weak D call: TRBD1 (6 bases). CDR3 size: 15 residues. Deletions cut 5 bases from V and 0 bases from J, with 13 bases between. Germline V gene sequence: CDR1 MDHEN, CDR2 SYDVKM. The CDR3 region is CASSQGRGLNTEAFF. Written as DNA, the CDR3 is TGTGCCAGCAGTCAGGGGAGGGGATTGAACACTGAAGCTTTCTTT.

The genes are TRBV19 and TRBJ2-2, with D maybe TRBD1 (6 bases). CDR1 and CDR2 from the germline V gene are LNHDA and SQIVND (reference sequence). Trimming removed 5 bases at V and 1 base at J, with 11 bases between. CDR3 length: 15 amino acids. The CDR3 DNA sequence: TGTGCCAGTAGTGGCAGGGGATTGAACACCGGGGAGCTGTTTTTT. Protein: CASSGRGLNTGELFF.

As DNA, the CDR3 is TGTGCCAGCAGGGGACCCAACGAGCAGTACTTC. This sequence encodes CASRGPNEQYF. The chain recombines TRBV5-6 with TRBJ2-7; D assignment may be TRBD1 or TRBD2 (5 bases each). The CDR3 sequence is 11 residues long. Germline assignment: CDR1 SGHDT and CDR2 YYEEEE. The V end lost 5 bases, the J end lost 5 bases, and 8 bases lay between the germline ends.

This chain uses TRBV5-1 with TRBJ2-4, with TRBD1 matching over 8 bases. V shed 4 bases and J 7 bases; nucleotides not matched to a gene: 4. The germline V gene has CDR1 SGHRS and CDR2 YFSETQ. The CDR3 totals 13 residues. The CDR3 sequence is CASSPTGVNIQYF. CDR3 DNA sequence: TGCGCCAGCAGCCCGACAGGGGTGAACATTCAGTACTTC.

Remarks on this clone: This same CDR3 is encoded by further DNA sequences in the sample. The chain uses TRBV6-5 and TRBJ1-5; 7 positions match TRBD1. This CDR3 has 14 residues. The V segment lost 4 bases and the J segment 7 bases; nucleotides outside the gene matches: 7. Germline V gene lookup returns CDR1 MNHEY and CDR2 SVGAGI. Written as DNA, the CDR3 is TGTGCCAGCAGTTCCGACAGGGCGGGCCAGCCCCAGCATTTT. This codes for CASSSDRAGQPQHF.

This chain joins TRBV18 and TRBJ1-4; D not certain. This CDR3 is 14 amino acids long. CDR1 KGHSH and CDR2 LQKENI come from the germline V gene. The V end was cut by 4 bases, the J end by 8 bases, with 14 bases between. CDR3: CASSLDPLGEKLFF. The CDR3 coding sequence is TGTGCCAGCTCACTCGACCCGTTGGGAGAAAAACTGTTTTTT.